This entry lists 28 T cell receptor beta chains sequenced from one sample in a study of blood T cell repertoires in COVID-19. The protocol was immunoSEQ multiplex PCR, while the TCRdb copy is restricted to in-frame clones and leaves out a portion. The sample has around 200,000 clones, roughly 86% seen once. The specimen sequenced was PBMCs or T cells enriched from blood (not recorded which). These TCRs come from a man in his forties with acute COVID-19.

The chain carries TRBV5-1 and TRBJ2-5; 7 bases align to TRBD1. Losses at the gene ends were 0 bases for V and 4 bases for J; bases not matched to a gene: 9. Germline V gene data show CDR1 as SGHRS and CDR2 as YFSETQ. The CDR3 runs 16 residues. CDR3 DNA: TGCGCCAGCAGCTTGGGGTCAGGGGGATTGAGAGAGACCCAGTACTTC. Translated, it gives CASSLGSGGLRETQYF.

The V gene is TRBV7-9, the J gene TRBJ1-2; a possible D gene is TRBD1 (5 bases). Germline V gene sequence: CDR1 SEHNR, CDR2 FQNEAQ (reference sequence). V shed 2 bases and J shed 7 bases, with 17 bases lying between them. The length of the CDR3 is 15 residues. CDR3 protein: CASSLLARDVGGYTF. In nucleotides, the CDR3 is TGTGCCAGCAGCTTACTGGCCAGGGATGTTGGTGGCTACACCTTC.

CDR3 DNA: TGTGCCACCAGTGATTCGGCGGACAGGGGCCCCGGAGAGACCCAGTACTTC. Its protein is CATSDSADRGPGETQYF. This sequence joins TRBV24-1 and TRBJ2-5, with TRBD1 identical over 9 bases. V gave up 2 bases and J gave up 4 bases; unmatched junction bases: 10. This CDR3 has 17 residues. The germline V gene encodes CDR1 KGHDR and CDR2 SFDVKD.

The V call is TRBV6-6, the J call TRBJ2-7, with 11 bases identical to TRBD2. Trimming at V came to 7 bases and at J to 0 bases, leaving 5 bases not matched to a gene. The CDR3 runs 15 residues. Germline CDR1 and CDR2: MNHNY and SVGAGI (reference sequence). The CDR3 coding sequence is TGTGCCAGCAATCCGGGACTAGCGGTCTCCTACGAGCAGTACTTC. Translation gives CASNPGLAVSYEQYF.

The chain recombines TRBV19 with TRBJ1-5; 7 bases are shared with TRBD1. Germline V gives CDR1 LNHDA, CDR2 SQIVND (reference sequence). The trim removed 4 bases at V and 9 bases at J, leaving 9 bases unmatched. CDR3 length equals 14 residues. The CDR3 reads CASSTQGSAGPQHF. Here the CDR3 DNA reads TGTGCCAGTAGTACACAGGGGAGCGCGGGGCCCCAGCATTTT.

The CDR3 DNA reads as TGTGCCAGCAGCTTTGAGGAGGAAAAACTGTTTTTT. Protein sequence: CASSFEEEKLFF. The chain carries TRBV7-9 and TRBJ1-4, with D hard to call. The germline V gene has CDR1 SEHNR and CDR2 FQNEAQ (reference sequence). CDR3 length: 12 residues. V shed 3 bases and J shed 8 bases, with 7 bases lying between them.

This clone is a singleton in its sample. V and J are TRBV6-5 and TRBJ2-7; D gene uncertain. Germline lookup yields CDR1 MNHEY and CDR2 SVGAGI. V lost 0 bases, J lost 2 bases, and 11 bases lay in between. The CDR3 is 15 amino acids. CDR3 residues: CASSYSMAGTYEQYF. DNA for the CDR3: TGTGCCAGCAGTTACTCGATGGCAGGAACCTACGAGCAGTACTTC.

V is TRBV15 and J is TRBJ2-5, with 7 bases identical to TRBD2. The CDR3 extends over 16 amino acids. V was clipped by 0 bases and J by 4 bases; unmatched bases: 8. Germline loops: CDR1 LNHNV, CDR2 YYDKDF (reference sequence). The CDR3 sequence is CATSRDVAGEGETQYF. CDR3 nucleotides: TGTGCCACCAGCAGAGATGTGGCGGGAGAGGGAGAGACCCAGTACTTC.

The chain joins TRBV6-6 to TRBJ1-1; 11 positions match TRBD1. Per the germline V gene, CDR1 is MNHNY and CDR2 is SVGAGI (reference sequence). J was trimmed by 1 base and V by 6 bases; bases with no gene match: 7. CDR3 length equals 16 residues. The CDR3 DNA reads TGTGCCAGCAGCCAAGGACAGGGGGCTCGGAACACTGAAGCTTTCTTT. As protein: CASSQGQGARNTEAFF.

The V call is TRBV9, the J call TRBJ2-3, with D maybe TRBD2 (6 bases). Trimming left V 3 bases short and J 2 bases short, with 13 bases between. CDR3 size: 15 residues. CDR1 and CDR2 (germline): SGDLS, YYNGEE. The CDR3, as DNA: TGTGCCAGCAGCGCTTCTAGCGACCTCACAGATACGCAGTATTTT. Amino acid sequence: CASSASSDLTDTQYF.

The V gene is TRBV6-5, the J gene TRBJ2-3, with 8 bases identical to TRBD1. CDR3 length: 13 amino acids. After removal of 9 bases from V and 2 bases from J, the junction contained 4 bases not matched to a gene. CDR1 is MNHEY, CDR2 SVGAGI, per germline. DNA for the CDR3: TGTGCCAGTCAGGGGGCGGACACAGATACGCAGTATTTT. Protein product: CASQGADTDTQYF.

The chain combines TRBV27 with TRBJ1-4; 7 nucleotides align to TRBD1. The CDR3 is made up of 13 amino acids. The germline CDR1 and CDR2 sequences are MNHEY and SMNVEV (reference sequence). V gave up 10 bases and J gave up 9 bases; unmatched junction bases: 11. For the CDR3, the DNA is TGTGCCACCCGGGACAGAAGGACGCAAAAACTGTTTTTT. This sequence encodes CATRDRRTQKLFF.

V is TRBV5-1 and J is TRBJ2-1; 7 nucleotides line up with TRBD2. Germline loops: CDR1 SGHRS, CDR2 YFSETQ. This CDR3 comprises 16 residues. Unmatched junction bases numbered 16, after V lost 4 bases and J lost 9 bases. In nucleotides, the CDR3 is TGCGCCAGCAGCAAGATCAGGACAAGCGGGGACCTTGAGCAGTTCTTC. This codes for CASSKIRTSGDLEQFF. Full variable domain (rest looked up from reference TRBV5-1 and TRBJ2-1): KAGVTQTPRYLIKTRGQQVTLSCSPISGHRSVSWYQQTPGQGLQFLFEYFSETQRNKGNFPGRFSGRQFSNSRSEMNVSTLELGDSALYLCASSKIRTSGDLEQFFGPGTRLTVL.

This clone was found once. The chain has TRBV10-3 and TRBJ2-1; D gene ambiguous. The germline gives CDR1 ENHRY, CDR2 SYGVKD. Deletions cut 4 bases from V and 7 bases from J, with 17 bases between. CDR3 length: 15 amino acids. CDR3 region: CAISALEDIGNEQFF. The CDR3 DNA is TGTGCCATCAGTGCCCTAGAGGATATTGGGAATGAGCAGTTCTTC.

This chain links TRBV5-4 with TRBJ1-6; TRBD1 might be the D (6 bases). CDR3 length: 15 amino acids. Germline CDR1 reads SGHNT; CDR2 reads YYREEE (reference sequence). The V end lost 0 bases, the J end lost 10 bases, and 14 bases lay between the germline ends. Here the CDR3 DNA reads TGTGCCAGCAGCTTGGAGCAGGGGTCTTACTCACCCCTCCACTTT. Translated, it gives CASSLEQGSYSPLHF.

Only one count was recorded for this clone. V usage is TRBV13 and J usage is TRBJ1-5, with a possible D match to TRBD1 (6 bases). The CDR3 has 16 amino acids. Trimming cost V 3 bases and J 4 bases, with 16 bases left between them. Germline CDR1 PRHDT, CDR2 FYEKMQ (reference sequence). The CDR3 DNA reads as TGTGCCAGCAGCTTTTCGGGCAGGGGCATGAATCAGCCCCAGCATTTT. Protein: CASSFSGRGMNQPQHF.

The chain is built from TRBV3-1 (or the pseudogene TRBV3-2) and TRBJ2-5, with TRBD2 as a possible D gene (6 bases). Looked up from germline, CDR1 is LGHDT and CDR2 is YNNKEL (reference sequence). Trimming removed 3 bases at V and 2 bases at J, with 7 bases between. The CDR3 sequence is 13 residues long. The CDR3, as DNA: TGTGCCAGCAGCCAGGGGAGGCAAGAGACCCAGTACTTC. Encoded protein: CASSQGRQETQYF.

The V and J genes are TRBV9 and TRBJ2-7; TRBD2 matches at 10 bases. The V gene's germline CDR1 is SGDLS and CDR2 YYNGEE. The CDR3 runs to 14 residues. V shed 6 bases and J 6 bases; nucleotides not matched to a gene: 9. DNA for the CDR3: TGTGCCAGCACCCCCTCTAGCGGGGGTTCCGAGCAGTACTTC. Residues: CASTPSSGGSEQYF. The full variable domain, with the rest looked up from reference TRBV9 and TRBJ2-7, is DSGVTQTPKHLITATGQRVTLRCSPRSGDLSVYWYQQSLDQGLQFLIQYYNGEERAKGNILERFSAQQFPDLHSELNLSSLELGDSALYFCASTPSSGGSEQYFGPGTRLTVT.

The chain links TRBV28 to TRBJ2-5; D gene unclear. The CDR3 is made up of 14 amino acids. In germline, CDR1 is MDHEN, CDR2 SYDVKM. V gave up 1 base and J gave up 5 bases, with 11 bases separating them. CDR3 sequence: CASSLFLDLETQYF. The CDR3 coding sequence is TGTGCCAGCAGTTTATTCCTAGACCTGGAGACCCAGTACTTC.

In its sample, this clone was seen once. CDR3 amino acids: CASSAGITNYGYTF. In nucleotides, the CDR3 is TGTGCCAGTAGTGCGGGAATAACTAACTATGGCTACACCTTC. V is TRBV19 and J is TRBJ1-2, with D unresolved. Germline-derived CDR1 and CDR2 are LNHDA and SQIVND (reference sequence). V dropped 5 bases and J dropped 0 bases, with 10 bases sitting between them. CDR3 length: 14 amino acids.

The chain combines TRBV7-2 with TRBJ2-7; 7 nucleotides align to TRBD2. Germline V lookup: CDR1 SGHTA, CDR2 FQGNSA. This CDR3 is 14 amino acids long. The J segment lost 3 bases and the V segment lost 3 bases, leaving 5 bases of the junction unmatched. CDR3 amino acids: CASSFGLELYEQYF. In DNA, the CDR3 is TGTGCCAGCAGCTTTGGACTAGAACTCTACGAGCAGTACTTC.

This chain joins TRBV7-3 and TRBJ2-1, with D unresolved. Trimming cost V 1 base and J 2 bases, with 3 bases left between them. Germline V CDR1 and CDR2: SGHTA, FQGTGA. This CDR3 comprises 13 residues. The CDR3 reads CASSLNTYNEQFF. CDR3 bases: TGTGCCAGCAGCTTAAATACCTACAATGAGCAGTTCTTC.

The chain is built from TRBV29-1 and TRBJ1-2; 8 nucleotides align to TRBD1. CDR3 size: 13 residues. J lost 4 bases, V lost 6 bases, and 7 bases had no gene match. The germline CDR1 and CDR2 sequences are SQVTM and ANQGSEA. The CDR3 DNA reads TGCAGCGTCGCCCCACAGGGGGGCTATGGCTACACCTTC. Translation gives CSVAPQGGYGYTF.

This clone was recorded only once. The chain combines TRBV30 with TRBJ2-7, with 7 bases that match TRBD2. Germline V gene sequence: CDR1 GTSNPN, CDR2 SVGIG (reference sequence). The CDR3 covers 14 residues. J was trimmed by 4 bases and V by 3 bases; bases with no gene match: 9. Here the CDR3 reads CAWRSAGVAYEQYF. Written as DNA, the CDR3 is TGTGCCTGGAGGTCGGCGGGGGTGGCGTACGAGCAGTACTTC.

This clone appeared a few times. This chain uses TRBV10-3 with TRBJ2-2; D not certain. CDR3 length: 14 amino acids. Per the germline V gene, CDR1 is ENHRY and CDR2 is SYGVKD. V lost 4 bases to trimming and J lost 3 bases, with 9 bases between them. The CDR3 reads CAISGNSHTGELFF. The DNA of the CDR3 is TGTGCCATCAGTGGAAACAGCCACACCGGGGAGCTGTTTTTT.

Here the CDR3 reads CASSFPGQGYNEQFF. The CDR3 coding sequence is TGTGCCAGCAGCTTCCCGGGACAGGGATACAATGAGCAGTTCTTC. The chain uses TRBV11-1 and TRBJ2-1, with 9 bases matching TRBD1. Germline V gene lookup returns CDR1 SGHAT and CDR2 FQDESV (reference sequence). The CDR3 has 15 residues. With 3 bases clipped from V and 4 bases from J, the junction kept 4 bases outside the gene matches.

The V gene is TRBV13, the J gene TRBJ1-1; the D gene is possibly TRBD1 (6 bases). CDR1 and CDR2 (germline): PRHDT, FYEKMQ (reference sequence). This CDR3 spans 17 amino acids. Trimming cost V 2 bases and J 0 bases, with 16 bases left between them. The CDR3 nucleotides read TGTGCCAGCAGCTTAAGGTCCTGGGGGCCTATGAACACTGAAGCTTTCTTT. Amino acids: CASSLRSWGPMNTEAFF.

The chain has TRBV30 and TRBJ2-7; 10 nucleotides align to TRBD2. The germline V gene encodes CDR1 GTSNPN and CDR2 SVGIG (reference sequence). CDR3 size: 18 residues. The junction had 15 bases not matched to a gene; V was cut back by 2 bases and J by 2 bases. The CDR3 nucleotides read TGTGCCTGGAGTTATTTAGCGGGAGGTTTAAAAGGGGCCTACGAGCAGTACTTC. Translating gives CAWSYLAGGLKGAYEQYF. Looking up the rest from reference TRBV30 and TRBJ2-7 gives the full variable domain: SQTIHQWPATLVQPVGSPLSLECTVEGTSNPNLYWYRQAAGRGLQLLFYSVGIGQISSEVPQNLSASRPQDRQFILSSKKLLLSDSGFYLCAWSYLAGGLKGAYEQYFGPGTRLTVT.